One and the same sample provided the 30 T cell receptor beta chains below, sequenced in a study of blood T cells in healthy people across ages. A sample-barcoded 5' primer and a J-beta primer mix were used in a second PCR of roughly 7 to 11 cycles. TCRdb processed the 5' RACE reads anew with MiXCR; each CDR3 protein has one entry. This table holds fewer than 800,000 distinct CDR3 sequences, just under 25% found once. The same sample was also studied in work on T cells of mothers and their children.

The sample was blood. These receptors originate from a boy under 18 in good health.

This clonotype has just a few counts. CDR3 region: CASSLAPNIEQFF. CDR3 bases: TGTGCCAGCAGCCTCGCCCCTAACATTGAGCAGTTCTTC. V gene TRBV28 combines with J gene TRBJ2-7, with D uncertain. The J call may be mistaken, given a closer DNA end match to TRBJ2-1. Germline V lookup: CDR1 MDHEN, CDR2 SYDVKM. The CDR3 covers 13 residues.

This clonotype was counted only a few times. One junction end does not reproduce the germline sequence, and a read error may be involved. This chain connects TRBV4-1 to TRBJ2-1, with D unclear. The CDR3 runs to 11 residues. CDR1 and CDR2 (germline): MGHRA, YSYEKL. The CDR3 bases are TGCGCTAGCACAGAATCGGGTGAGCAGTTCTTC. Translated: CASTESGEQFF.

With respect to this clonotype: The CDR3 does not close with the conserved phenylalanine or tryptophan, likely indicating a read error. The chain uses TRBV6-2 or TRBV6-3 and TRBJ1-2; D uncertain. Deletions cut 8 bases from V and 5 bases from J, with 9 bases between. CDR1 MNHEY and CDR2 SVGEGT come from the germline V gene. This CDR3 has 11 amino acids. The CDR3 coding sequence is TGTGCCAGCCTAGGACCTTATGGCTACACCATC. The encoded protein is CASLGPYGYTI.

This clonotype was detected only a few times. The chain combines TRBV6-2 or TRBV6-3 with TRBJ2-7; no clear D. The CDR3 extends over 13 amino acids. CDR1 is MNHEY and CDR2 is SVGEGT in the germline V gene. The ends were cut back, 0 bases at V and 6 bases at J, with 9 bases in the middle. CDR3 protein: CASSYSISIEQYF. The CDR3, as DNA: TGTGCCAGCAGTTACTCGATAAGCATCGAGCAGTACTTC.

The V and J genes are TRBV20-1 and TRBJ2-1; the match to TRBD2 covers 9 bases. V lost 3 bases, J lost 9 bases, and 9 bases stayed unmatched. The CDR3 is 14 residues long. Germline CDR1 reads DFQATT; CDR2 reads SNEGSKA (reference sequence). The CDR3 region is CSASGLATVGEQFF. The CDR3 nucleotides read TGCAGTGCTAGCGGACTAGCGACGGTGGGTGAGCAGTTCTTC.

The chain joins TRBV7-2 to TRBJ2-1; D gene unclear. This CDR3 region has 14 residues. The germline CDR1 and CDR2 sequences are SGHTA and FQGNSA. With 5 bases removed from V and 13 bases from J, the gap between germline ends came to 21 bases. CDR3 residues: CASSPTTFQLAQFF. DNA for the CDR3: TGTGCCAGCAGCCCGACGACTTTCCAGTTAGCTCAGTTCTTC.

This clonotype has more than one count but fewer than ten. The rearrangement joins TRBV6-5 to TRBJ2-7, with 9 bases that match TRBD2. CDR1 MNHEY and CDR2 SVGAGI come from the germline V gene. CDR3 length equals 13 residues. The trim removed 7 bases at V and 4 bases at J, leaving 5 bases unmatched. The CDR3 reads CASNRLAGYEQYF. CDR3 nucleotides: TGTGCCAGCAACCGGCTAGCGGGGTACGAGCAGTACTTC.

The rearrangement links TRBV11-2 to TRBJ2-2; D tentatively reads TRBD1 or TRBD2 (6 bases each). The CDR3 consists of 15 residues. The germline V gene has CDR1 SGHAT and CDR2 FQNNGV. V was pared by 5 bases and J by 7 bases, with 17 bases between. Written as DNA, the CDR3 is TGTGCCAGCAGCCCGGTTGGGGGGCGGGTCGGGGAGCTGTTTTTT. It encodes CASSPVGGRVGELFF.

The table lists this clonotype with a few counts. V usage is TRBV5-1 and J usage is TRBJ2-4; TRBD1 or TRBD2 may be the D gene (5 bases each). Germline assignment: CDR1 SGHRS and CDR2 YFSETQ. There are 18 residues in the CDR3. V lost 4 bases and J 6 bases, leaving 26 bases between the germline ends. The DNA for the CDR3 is TGCGCCAGCAGCCTGGTGGGACGGCCACCACCGAGGGGAAACATTCAGTACTTC. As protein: CASSLVGRPPPRGNIQYF. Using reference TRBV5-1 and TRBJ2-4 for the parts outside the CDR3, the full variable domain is KAGVTQTPRYLIKTRGQQVTLSCSPISGHRSVSWYQQTPGQGLQFLFEYFSETQRNKGNFPGRFSGRQFSNSRSEMNVSTLELGDSALYLCASSLVGRPPPRGNIQYFGAGTRLSVL.

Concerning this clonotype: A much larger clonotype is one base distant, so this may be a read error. The CDR3: CSVETIGRGDPDTQYF. The CDR3 DNA is TGCAGCGTTGAAACCATTGGGCGGGGGGATCCAGATACGCAGTATTTT. V usage is TRBV29-1 and J usage is TRBJ2-3; TRBD2 matches 8 bases. Germline-derived CDR1 and CDR2 are SQVTM and ANQGSEA. V lost 2 bases and J lost 4; bases outside the gene matches: 11. The CDR3 loop spans 16 amino acids.

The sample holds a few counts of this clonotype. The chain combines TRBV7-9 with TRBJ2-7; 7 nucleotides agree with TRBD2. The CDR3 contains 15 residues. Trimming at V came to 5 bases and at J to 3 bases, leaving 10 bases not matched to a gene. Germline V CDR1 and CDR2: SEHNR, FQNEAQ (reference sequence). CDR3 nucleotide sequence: TGTGCCAGCAGCCGGTTTAGGGAGGGGAACTACGAGCAGTACTTC. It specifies CASSRFREGNYEQYF.

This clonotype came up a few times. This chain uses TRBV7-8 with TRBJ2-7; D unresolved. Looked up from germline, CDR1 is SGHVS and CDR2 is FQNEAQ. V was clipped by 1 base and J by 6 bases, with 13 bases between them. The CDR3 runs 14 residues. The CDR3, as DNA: TGTGCCAGCAGCTTAGGTCTGCGGCTGACCGAGCAGTACTTC. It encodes CASSLGLRLTEQYF.

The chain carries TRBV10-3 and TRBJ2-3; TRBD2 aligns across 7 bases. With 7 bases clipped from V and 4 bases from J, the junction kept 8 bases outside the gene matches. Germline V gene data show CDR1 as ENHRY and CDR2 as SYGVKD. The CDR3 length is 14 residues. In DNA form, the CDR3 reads TGTGCCATCAACGTGGGAGGGCCCCCAGATACGCAGTATTTT. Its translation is CAINVGGPPDTQYF.

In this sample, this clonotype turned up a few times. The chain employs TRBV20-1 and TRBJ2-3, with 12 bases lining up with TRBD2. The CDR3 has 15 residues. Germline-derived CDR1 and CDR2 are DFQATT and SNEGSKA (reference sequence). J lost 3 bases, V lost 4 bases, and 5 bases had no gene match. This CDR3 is CSAITGTSGTDTQYF. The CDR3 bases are TGCAGTGCTATAACCGGGACTAGCGGGACAGATACGCAGTATTTT.

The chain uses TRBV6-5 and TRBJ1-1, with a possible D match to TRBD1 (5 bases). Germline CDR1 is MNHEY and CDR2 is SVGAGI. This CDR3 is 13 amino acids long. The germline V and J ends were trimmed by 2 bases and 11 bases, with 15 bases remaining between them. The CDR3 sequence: CASSYGGSEEAFF. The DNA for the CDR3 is TGTGCCAGCAGTTACGGGGGATCTGAGGAGGCTTTCTTT.

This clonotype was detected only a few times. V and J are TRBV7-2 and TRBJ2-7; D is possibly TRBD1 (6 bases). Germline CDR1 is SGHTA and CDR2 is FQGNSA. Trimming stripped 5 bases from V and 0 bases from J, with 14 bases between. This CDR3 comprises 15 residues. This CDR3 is CASSRNPTGSYEQYF. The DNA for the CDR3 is TGTGCCAGCAGCCGCAATCCGACAGGCTCCTACGAGCAGTACTTC.

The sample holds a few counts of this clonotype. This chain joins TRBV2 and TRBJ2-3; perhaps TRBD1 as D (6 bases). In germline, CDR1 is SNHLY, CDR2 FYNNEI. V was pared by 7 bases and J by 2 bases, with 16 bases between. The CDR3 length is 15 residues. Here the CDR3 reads CASKGPGDLTDTQYF. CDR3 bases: TGTGCCAGCAAGGGCCCAGGGGACCTCACAGATACGCAGTATTTT. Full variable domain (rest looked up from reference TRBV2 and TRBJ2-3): EPEVTQTPSHQVTQMGQEVILRCVPISNHLYFYWYRQILGQKVEFLVSFYNNEISEKSEIFDDQFSVERPDGSNFTLKIRSTKLEDSAMYFCASKGPGDLTDTQYFGPGTRLTVL.

The CDR3 nucleotides are TGTGCCAGCAGCTTAGGTCGGACTACACAAGAGACCCAGTACTTC. Amino acid sequence: CASSLGRTTQETQYF. The J gene is TRBJ2-5, the V gene TRBV7-9; possible D gene TRBD2, 6 bases. CDR1 and CDR2 from the germline V gene are SEHNR and FQNEAQ (reference sequence). CDR3 length: 15 residues. Trimming took 1 base from V and 2 from J, leaving 11 bases between them.

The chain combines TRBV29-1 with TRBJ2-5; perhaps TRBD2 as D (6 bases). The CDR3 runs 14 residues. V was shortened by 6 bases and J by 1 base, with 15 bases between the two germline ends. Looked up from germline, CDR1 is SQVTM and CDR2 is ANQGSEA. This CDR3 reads CSVRGQDVQETQYF. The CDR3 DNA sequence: TGCAGCGTGCGGGGCCAGGACGTCCAAGAGACCCAGTACTTC.

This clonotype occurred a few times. CDR3 region: CASSPPGPAYRQETQYF. The DNA for the CDR3 is TGTGCCAGCAGTCCCCCAGGTCCAGCTTATCGCCAAGAGACCCAGTACTTC. The chain recombines TRBV11-2 with TRBJ2-5; D unresolved. Germline V CDR1 and CDR2: SGHAT, FQNNGV. The CDR3 spans 17 residues. Trimming removed 6 bases at V and 1 base at J, with 21 bases between. Looking up the rest from reference TRBV11-2 and TRBJ2-5 gives the full variable domain: EAGVAQSPRYKIIEKRQSVAFWCNPISGHATLYWYQQILGQGPKLLIQFQNNGVVDDSQLPKDRFSAERLKGVDSTLKIQPAKLEDSAVYLCASSPPGPAYRQETQYFGPGTRLLVL.

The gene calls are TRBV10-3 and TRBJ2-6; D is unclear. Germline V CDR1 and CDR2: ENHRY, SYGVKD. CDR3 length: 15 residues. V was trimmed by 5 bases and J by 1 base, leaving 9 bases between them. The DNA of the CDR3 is TGTGCCATCAGTTTTATCGGGTCTGGGGCCAACGTCCTGACTTTC. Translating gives CAISFIGSGANVLTF.

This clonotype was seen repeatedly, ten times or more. CDR3 sequence: CSGGGNEKLFF. The CDR3 DNA follows: TGCAGCGGGGGGGGTAATGAAAAACTGTTTTTT. The V call is TRBV29-1, the J call TRBJ1-4, with a tentative D call TRBD1 (5 bases). V was trimmed by 7 bases and J by 4 bases, leaving 7 bases between them. Per germline, CDR1 SQVTM and CDR2 ANQGSEA. This CDR3 has 11 amino acids. Filled out from reference TRBV29-1 and TRBJ1-4, the complete variable domain reads SAVISQKPSRDICQRGTSLTIQCQVDSQVTMMFWYRQQPGQSLTLIATANQGSEATYESGFVIDKFPISRPNLTFSTLTVSNMSPEDSSIYLCSGGGNEKLFFGSGTQLSVL.

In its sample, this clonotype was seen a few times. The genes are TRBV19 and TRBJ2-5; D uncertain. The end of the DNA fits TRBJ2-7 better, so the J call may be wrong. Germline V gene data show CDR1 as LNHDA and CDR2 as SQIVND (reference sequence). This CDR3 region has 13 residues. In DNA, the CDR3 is TGTGCCAGTAGGTTAGGCGGTACCTACGAGCAGTACTTC. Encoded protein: CASRLGGTYEQYF.

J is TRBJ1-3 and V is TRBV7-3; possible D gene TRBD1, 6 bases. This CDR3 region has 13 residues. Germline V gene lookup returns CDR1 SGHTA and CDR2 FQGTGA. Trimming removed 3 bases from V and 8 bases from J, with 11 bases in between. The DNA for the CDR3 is TGTGCCAGCAGCTTGCACAGGGACGACACCATATATTTT. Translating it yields CASSLHRDDTIYF.

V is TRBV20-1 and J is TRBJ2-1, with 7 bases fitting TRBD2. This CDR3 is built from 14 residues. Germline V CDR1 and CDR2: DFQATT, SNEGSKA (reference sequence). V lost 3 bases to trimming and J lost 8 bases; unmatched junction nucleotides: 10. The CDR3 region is CSASEASGYHEQFF. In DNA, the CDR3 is TGCAGTGCTAGCGAGGCTAGCGGTTACCATGAGCAGTTCTTC.

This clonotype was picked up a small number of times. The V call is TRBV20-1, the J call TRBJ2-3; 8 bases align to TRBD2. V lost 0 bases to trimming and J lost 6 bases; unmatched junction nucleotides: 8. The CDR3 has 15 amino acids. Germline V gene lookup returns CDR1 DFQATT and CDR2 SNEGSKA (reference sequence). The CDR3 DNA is TGCAGTGCTAGAGATTCTCCAGCGGGAGCTGATACGCAGTATTTT. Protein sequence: CSARDSPAGADTQYF.

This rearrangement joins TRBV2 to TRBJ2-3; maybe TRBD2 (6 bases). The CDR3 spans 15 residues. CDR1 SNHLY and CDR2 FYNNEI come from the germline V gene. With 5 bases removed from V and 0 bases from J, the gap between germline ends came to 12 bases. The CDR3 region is CASSPPGTSTDTQYF. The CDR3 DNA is TGTGCCAGCAGTCCCCCGGGGACTAGCACAGATACGCAGTATTTT.

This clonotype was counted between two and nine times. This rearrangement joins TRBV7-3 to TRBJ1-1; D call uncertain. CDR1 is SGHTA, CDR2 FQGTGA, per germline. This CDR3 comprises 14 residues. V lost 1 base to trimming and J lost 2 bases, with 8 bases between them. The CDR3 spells CASSLRPSNTEAFF. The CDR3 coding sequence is TGTGCCAGCAGCTTAAGGCCGTCCAACACTGAAGCTTTCTTT.

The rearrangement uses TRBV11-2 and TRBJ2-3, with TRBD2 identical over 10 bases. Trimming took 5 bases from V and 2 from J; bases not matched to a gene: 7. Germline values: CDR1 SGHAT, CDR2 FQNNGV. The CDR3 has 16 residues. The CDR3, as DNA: TGTGCCAGCAGCCCCCCGGGACTAGCGCTCACAGATACGCAGTATTTT. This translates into CASSPPGLALTDTQYF.

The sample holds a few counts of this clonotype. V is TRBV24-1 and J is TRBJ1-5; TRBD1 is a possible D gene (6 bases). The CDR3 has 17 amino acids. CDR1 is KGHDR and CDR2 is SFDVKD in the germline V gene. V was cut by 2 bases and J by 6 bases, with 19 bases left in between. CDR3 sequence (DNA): TGTGCCACCAGTGATTCCCTCCGACAGGATTCTCTTCAGCCCCAGCATTTT. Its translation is CATSDSLRQDSLQPQHF.